This entry features one TCR beta chain sequence. Its antigen is currently not known. No base quality values were provided; no much bigger clone lies one nucleotide off. The sample comes from a study of blood T cells in healthy people across ages (dated by TCRdb to 2014 to 2015). The study in broad terms: In model experiments, template switching captured roughly one uniquely barcoded TCR beta cDNA molecule for every two T cells. Age-related changes in TCR beta repertoire diversity were measured in the study by deep sequencing normalized with unique cDNA molecular identifiers. The donors were split into four age groups: young (average 16 years), middle-aged (about 40), aged (approximately 60) and long-lived (approximately 80). Donors of different ages were randomly distributed across sequencing lanes to avoid experimental bias. Two additional independent replicas of 1 million unique cDNA reads from the same blood draw were analyzed for two donors (one aged 18 to 29 and one aged 80 or older). Broader findings and caveats from the paper: Estimates of total diversity from one million sequenced T cells were regarded as lower bounds and underestimates. Since profiling was done on bulk unsorted PBMCs, naive and antigen-experienced compartments could not be conclusively compared. As age increased, observed TCR beta diversity per million T cells dropped in a roughly linear way, and a significant reduction was already evident by age around 41. Compared with the aged group, more naive CD4+ T cells, fewer expanded clones and increased TCR diversity were shown by the long-lived group, suggesting age selection. Donor CMV infection status was unknown, potentially confounding age-related changes in expanded clonotypes. A strong correlation was found between observed TCR beta diversity and the percentage of naive T cells measured by flow cytometry.

Via the germline V gene (reference sequence), CDR1 is DFQATT and CDR2 SNEGSKA. Its CDR3 holds 18 amino acids, cysteine through phenylalanine. Only the CDR3 part of the read is kept: 54 bases, read in frame from the first base. V drops 0 bases and J drops 0 bases, leaving 15 bases in between. Donors were 30 to 45 systemically healthy Caucasian individuals from Russia aged 6 to 90 years. Each donor gave roughly 9.5 milliliters of peripheral blood, collected into EDTA-treated Vacutainer tubes. PBMCs were isolated by Ficoll-Paque density-gradient centrifugation, with at least 6.5 million obtained per sample. Total RNA, at least 6 micrograms per sample, was extracted from PBMCs with Trizol reagent. For every donor, flow cytometry on a PBMC aliquot measured the percentage of naive CD45RAhigh/CD27high T cells. Libraries were prepared through 5' RACE. The listed sequencing device is Illumina HiSeq 2500. The second PCR ran for roughly 6 to 11 cycles and used a J-beta primer mix along with a sample-barcoded 5' primer. A template-switch 5' adaptor carrying 12 random nucleotides introduced a unique molecular identifier onto each TCR beta cDNA molecule. At least 3 million CDR3-containing paired-end reads were obtained from each sample. All of the RNA was converted into first-strand cDNA using the Mint cDNA synthesis kit, with a TRBC-specific oligonucleotide serving as the primer. After uracil-DNA glycosylase treatment, a first 18-cycle PCR used universal primers M1SS and BC2_uni_R on all cDNA. In the source study's methods: For normalization, 1 million high-quality reads were randomly selected from each sample, with every read carrying a distinct molecular identifier. Reads with shared molecular identifiers were discarded instead of being binned into consensus sequences. MiTCR, set to a Q25 quality threshold and the strictest error-elimination algorithm, was used for CDR3 identification, clonotype clustering and error correction. Lower-bound total TCR beta diversity was estimated with a nonparametric unseen species model using Euler transformation. In-frame beta chains were kept once TCRdb had trimmed the public reads at Q25 with fastp and called clones with MiXCR. Each CDR3 protein appears once, grouped with its most common genes and DNA. The V and J calls shown here were made by TCRdb, not taken from the authors' results. The sample yields about 830,000 distinct CDR3 sequences; about 62% were counted once. The ten largest make up 28% of the sample.

The origin of this receptor is a man under 40 in good health. The rearrangement joined TRBV20-1 to TRBJ1-6; TRBD1 is a weak D gene call, 6 bases matching. The sequenced sample was blood. The encoded CDR3 is CSARDRRRGSSYNSPLHF. The DNA sequence is as follows: TGCAGTGCTAGAGATCGGCGAAGGGGGAGCTCCTATAATTCACCCCTCCACTTT.